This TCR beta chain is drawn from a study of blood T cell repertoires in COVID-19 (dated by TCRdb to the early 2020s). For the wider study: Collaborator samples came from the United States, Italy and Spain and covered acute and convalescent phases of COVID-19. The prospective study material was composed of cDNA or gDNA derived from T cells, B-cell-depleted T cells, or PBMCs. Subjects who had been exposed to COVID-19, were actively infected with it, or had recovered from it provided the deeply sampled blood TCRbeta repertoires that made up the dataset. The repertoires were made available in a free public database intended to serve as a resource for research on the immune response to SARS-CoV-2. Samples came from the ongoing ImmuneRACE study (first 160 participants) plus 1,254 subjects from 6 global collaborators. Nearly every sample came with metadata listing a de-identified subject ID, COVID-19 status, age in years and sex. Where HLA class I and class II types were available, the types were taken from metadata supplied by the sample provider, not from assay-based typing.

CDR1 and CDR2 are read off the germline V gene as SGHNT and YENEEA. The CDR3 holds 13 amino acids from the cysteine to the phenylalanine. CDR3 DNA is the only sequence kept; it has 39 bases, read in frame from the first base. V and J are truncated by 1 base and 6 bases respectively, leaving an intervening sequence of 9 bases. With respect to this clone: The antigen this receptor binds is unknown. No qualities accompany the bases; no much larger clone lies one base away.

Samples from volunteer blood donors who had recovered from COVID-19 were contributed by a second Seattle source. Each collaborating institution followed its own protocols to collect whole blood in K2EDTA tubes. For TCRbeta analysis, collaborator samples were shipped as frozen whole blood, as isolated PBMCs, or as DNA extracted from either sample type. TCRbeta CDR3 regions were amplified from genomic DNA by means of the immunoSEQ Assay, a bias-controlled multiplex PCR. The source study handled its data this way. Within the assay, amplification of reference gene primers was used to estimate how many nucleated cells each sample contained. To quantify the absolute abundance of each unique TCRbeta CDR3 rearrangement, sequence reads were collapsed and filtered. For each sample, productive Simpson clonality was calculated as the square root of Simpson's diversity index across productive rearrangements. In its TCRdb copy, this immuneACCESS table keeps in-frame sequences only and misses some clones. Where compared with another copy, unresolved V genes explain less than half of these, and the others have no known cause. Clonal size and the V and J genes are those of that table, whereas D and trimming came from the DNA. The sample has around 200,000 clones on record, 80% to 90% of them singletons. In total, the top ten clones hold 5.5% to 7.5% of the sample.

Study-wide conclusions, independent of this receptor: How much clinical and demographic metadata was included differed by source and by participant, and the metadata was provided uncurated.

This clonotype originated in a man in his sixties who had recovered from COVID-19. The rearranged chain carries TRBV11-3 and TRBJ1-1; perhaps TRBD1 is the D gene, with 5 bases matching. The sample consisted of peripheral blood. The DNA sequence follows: TGTGCCAGCAGCTTAGTGGAGGGGTCTGAAGCTTTCTTT. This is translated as CASSLVEGSEAFF.